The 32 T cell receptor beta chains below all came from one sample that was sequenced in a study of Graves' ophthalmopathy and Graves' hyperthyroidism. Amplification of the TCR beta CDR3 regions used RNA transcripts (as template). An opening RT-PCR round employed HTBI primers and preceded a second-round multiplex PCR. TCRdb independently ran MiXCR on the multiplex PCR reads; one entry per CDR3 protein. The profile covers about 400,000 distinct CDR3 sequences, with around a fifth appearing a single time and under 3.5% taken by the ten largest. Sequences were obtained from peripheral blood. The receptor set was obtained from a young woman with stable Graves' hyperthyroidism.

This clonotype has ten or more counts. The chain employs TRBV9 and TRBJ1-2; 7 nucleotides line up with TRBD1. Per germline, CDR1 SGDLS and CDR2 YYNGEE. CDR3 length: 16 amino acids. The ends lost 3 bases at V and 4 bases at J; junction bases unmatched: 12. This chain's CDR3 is CASSAKGDRRRYGYTF. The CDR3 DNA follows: TGTGCCAGCAGCGCGAAGGGGGACAGAAGGCGCTATGGCTACACCTTC. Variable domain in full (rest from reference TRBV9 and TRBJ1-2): DSGVTQTPKHLITATGQRVTLRCSPRSGDLSVYWYQQSLDQGLQFLIQYYNGEERAKGNILERFSAQQFPDLHSELNLSSLELGDSALYFCASSAKGDRRRYGYTFGSGTRLTVV.

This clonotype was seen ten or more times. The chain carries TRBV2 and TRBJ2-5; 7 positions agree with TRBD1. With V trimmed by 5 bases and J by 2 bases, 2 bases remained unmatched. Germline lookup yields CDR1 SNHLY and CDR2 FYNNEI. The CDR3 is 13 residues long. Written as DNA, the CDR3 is TGTGCCAGCAGTACGGGACAGCAAGAGACCCAGTACTTC. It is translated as CASSTGQQETQYF.

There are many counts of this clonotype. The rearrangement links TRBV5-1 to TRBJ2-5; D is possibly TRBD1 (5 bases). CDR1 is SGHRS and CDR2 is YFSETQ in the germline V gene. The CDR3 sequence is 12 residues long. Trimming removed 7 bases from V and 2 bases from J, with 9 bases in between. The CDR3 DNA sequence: TGCGCCAGCTACCGACAGCAAGAGACCCAGTACTTC. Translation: CASYRQQETQYF.

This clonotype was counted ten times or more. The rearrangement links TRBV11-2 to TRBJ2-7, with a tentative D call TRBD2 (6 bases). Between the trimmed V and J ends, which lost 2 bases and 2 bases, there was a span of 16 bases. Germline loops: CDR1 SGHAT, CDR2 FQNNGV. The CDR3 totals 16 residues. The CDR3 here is CASSLLAPVAAYEQYF. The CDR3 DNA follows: TGTGCCAGCAGCTTATTGGCTCCGGTAGCGGCCTACGAGCAGTACTTC.

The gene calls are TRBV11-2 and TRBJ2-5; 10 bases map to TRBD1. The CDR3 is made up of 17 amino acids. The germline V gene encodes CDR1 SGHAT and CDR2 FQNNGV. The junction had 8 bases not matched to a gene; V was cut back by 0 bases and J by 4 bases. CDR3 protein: CASSLDGTGEEGETQYF. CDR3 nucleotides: TGTGCCAGCAGCTTAGACGGGACAGGGGAGGAGGGAGAGACCCAGTACTTC.

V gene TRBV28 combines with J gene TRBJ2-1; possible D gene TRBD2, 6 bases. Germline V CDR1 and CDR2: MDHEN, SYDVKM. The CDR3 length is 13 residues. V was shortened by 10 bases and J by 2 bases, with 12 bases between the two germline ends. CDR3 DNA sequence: TGTGCCATCAAGGGCGGGACCTACAATGAGCAGTTCTTC. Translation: CAIKGGTYNEQFF.

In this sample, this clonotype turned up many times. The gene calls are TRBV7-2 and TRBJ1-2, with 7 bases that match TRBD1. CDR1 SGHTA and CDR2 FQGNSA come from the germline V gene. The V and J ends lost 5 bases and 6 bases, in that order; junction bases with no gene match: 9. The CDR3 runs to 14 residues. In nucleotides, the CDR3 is TGTGCCAGCAGCCAGCAATTAGGACAGGATGGCTACACCTTC. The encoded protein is CASSQQLGQDGYTF.

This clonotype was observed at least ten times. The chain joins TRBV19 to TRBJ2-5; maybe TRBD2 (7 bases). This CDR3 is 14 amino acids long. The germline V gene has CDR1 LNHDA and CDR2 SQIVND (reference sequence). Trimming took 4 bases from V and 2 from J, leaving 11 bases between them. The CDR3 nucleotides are TGTGCCAGTAGTAAGGGGGGACTACAAGAGACCCAGTACTTC. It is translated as CASSKGGLQETQYF.

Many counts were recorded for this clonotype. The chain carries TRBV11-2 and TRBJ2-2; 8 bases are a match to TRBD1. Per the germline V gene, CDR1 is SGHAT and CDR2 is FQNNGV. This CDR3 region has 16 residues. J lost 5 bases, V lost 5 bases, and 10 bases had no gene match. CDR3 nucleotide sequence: TGTGCCAGCAGCCAGGGGGCATCATTGGGAACCGGGGAGCTGTTTTTT. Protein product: CASSQGASLGTGELFF.

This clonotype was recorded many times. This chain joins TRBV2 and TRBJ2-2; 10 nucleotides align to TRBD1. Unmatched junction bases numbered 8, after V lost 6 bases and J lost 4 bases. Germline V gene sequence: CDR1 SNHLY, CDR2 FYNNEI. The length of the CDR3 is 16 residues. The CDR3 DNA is TGTGCCAGCAGAGGACCGGGACAGGGGACCACCGGGGAGCTGTTTTTT. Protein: CASRGPGQGTTGELFF.

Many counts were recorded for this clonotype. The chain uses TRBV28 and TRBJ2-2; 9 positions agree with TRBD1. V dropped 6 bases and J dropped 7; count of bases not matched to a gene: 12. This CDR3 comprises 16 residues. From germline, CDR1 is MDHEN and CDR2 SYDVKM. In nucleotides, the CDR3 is TGTGCCAGCAGCGGCGGGGGACAGGGAAATGGCGGGGAGCTGTTTTTT. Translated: CASSGGGQGNGGELFF.

Here the CDR3 reads CASSPGLAGATQETQYF. CDR3 sequence (DNA): TGTGCCAGCAGCCCGGGACTAGCGGGGGCAACCCAAGAGACCCAGTACTTC. The V gene is TRBV11-2, the J gene TRBJ2-5; 14 nucleotides match TRBD2. Germline V gives CDR1 SGHAT, CDR2 FQNNGV. The CDR3 is made up of 17 amino acids. Unmatched junction bases numbered 6, after V lost 5 bases and J lost 1 base. The variable domain in full, completed from reference TRBV11-2 and TRBJ2-5, reads EAGVAQSPRYKIIEKRQSVAFWCNPISGHATLYWYQQILGQGPKLLIQFQNNGVVDDSQLPKDRFSAERLKGVDSTLKIQPAKLEDSAVYLCASSPGLAGATQETQYFGPGTRLLVL.

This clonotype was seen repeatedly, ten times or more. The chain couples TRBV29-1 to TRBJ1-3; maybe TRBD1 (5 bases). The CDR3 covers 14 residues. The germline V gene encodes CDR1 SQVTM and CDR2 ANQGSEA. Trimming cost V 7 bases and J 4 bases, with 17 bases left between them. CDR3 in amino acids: CSARRGSGGNTIYF. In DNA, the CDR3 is TGCAGCGCCCGAAGGGGATCAGGGGGAAACACCATATATTTT.

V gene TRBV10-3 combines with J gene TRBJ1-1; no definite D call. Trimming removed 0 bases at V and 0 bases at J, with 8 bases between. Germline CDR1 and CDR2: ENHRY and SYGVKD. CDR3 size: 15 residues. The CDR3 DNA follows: TGTGCCATCAGTGAGTCTGTGTTCATGAACACTGAAGCTTTCTTT. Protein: CAISESVFMNTEAFF.

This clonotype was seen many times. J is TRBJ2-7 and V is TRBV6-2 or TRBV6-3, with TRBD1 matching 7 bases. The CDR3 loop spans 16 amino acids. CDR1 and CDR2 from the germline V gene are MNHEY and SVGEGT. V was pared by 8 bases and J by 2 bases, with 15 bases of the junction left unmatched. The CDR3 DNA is TGTGCCAGCTCCCTTCTCCCGGGACAGAATGCCTACGAGCAGTACTTC. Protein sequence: CASSLLPGQNAYEQYF.

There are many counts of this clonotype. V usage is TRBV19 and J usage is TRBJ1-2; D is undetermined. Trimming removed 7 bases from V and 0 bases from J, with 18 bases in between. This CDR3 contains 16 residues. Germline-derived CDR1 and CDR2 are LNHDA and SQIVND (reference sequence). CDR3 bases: TGTGCCAGTACCCCCCCGGGAGGCAAACCTAACTATGGCTACACCTTC. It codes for CASTPPGGKPNYGYTF.

For the CDR3, the DNA is TGTGCCAGCAGCGGCTTAACAGGGTTGTTTTTT. Residues: CASSGLTGLFF. The chain links TRBV11-2 to TRBJ2-2, with D possibly being TRBD1 (6 bases). This CDR3 comprises 11 residues. V gave up 5 bases and J gave up 15 bases, with 13 bases separating them. Looked up from germline, CDR1 is SGHAT and CDR2 is FQNNGV.

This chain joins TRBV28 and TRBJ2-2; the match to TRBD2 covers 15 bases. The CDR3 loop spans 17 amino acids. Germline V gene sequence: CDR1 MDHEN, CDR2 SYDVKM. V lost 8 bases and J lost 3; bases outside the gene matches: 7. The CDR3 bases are TGTGCCAGCCTCGGACTAGCGGGAGGGTGGGACACCGGGGAGCTGTTTTTT. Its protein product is CASLGLAGGWDTGELFF. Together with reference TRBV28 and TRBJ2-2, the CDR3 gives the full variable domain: DVKVTQSSRYLVKRTGEKVFLECVQDMDHENMFWYRQDPGLGLRLIYFSYDVKMKEKGDIPEGYSVSREKKERFSLILESASTNQTSMYLCASLGLAGGWDTGELFFGEGSRLTVL.

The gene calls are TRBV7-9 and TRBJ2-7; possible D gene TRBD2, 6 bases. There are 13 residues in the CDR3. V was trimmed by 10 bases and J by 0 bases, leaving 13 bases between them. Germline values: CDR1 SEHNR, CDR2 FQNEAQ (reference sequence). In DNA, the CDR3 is TGTGCCACCGCTGGGGGAGGCTCCTACGAGCAGTACTTC. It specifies CATAGGGSYEQYF.

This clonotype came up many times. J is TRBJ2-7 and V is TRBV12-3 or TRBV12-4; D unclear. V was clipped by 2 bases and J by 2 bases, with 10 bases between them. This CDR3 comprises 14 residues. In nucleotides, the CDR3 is TGTGCCAGCAGTTTACCCGGACGGGCCTACGAGCAGTACTTC. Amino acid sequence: CASSLPGRAYEQYF.

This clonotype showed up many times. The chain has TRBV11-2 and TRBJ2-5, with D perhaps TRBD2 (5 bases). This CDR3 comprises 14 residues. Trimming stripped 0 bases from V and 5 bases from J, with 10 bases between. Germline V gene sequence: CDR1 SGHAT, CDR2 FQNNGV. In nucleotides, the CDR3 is TGTGCCAGCAGCTTAGATCGGGGTGCGGAGACCCAGTACTTC. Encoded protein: CASSLDRGAETQYF.

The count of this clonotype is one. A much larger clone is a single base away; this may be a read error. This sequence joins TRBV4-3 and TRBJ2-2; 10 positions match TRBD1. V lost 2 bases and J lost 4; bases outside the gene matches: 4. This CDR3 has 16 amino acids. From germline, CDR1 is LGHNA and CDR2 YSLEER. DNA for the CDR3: TGCGCCAGCAGCCAATGGGACAGGGGAATCACCGGGGAGCTGTTTTTT. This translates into CASSQWDRGITGELFF.

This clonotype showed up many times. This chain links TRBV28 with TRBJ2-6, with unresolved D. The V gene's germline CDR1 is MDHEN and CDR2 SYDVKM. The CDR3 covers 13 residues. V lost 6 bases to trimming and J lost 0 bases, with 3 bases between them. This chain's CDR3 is CASSLSGANVLTF. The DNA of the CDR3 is TGTGCCAGCAGCCTCTCTGGGGCCAACGTCCTGACTTTC.

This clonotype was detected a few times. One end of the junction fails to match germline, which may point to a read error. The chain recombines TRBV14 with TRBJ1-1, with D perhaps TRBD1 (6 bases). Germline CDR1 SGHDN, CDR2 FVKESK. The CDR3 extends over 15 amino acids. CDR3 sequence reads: CVSSLLGGRGTEAFF. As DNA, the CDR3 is TGTGTCAGCAGCCTTCTAGGGGGTAGGGGCACTGAAGCTTTCTTT.

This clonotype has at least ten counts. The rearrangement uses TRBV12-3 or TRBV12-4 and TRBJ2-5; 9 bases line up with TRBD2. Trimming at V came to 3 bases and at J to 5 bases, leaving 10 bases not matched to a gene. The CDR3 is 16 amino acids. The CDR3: CASSFLGGRAWETQYF. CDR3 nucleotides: TGTGCCAGCAGTTTCCTGGGCGGGAGGGCCTGGGAGACCCAGTACTTC.

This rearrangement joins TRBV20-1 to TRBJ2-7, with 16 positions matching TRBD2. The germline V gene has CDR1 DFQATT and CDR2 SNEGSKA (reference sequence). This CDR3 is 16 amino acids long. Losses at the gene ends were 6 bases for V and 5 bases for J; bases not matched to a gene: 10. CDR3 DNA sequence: TGCAGTGCGATCCCGGGACTAGCGGGAGGGCGGGACGAGCAGTACTTC. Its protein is CSAIPGLAGGRDEQYF.

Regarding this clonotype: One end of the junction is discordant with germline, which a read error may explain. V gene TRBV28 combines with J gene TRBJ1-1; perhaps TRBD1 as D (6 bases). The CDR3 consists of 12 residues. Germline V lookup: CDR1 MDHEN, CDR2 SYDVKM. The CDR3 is CASSFRGTDAFF. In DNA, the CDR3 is TGTGCCAGCAGCTTCAGGGGCACTGATGCTTTCTTT. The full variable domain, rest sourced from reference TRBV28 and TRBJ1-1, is DVKVTQSSRYLVKRTGEKVFLECVQDMDHENMFWYRQDPGLGLRLIYFSYDVKMKEKGDIPEGYSVSREKKERFSLILESASTNQTSMYLCASSFRGTDAFFGQGTRLTVV.

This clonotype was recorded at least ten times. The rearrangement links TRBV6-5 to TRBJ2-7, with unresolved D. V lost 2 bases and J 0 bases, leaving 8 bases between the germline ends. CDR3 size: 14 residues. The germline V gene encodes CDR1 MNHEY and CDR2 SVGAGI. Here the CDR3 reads CASSYSRSSYEQYF. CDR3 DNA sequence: TGTGCCAGCAGTTACAGCCGAAGCTCCTACGAGCAGTACTTC.

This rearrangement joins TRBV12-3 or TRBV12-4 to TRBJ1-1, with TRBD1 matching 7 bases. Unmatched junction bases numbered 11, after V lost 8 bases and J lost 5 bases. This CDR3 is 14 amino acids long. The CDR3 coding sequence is TGTGCCAGCGCCTACAGGGGCGGAGGTACTGAAGCTTTCTTT. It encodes CASAYRGGGTEAFF.

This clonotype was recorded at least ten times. CDR3: CAISESGEGNTEAFF. The DNA for the CDR3 is TGTGCCATCAGTGAGTCTGGGGAAGGTAACACTGAAGCTTTCTTT. The chain carries TRBV10-3 and TRBJ1-1; D is uncertain. CDR3 length: 15 amino acids. Germline CDR1 is ENHRY and CDR2 is SYGVKD. Trimming left V 0 bases short and J 2 bases short, with 10 bases between.

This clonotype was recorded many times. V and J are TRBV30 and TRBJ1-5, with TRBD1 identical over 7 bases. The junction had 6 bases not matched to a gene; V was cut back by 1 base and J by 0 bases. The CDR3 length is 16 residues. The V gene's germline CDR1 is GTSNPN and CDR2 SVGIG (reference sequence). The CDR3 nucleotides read TGTGCCTGGAGTGCCACGACAGGGTATAGCAATCAGCCCCAGCATTTT. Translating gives CAWSATTGYSNQPQHF.

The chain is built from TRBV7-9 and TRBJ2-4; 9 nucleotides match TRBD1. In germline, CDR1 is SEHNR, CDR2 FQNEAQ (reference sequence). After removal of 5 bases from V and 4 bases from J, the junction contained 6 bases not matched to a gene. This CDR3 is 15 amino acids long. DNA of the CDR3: TGTGCCAGCAGCGAACCCGGGACAGGGAAAAACATTCAGTACTTC. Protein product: CASSEPGTGKNIQYF.